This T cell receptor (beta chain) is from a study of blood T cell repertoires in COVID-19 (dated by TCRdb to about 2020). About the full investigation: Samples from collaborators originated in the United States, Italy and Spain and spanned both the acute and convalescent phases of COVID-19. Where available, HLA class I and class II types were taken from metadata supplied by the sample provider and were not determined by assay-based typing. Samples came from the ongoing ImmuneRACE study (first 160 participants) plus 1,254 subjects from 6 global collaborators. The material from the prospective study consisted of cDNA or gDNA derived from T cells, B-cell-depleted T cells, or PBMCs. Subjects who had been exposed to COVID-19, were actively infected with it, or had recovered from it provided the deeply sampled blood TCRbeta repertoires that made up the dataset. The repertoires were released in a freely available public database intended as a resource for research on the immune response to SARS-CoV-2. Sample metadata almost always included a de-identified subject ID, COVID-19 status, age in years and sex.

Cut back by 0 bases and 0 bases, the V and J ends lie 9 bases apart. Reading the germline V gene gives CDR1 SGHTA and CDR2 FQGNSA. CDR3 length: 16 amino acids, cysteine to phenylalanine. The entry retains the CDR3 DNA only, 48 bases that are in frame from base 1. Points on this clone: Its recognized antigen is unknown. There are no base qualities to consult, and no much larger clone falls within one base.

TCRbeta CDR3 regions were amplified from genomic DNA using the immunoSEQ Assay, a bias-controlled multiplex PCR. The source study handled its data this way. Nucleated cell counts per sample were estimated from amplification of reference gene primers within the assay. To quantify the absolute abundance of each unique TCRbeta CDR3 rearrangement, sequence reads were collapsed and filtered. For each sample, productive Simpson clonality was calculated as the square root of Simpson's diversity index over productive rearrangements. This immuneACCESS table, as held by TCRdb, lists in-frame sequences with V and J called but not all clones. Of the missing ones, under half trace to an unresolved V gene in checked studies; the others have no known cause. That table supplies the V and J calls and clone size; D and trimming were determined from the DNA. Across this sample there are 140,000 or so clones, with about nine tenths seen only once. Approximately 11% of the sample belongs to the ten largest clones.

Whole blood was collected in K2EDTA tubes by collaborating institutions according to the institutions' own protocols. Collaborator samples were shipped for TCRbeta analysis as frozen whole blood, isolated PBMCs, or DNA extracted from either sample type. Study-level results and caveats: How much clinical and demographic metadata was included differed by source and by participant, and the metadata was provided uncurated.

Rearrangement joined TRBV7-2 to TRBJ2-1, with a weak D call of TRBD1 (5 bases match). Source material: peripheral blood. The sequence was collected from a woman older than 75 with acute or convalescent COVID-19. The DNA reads TGTGCCAGCAGCTTAGCAGGGGTAAGCTCCTACAATGAGCAGTTCTTC. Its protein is CASSLAGVSSYNEQFF.